This TCR beta chain stems from a study of molecular identifiers for immune sequencing clone quantification. Ten or more counts support this clonotype. Germline CDR1 reads MNHNY; CDR2 reads SVGAGI (reference sequence). The V end lost 5 bases, the J end lost 6 bases, and 17 bases lay between the germline ends. CDR3 length: 15 residues. TCRdb fed the PCR reads into MiXCR, producing one record per CDR3 protein. There are about 86,000 distinct CDR3 sequences in the sample; approximately 23% occur only once, and 0.6% to 0.9% lies in the top ten. The sequenced sample consisted of naive CD8+ T cells from blood, with Jurkat cell RNA spiked in. Subset: FACS-sorted CD8+CD4-CCR7+CD45RA+ naive T cells. The source is a human donor in good health. Some libraries in this study had Jurkat cell RNA spiked in. The genes are TRBV6-6 and TRBJ1-5, with D maybe TRBD1 (5 bases). The chain's CDR3 is CASSPGLGGGQPQHF. The CDR3 DNA sequence: TGTGCCAGCAGTCCCGGACTTGGGGGGGGTCAGCCCCAGCATTTT.